What follows are 25 T cell receptor beta chains derived from one specimen sequenced in a study of blood T cell repertoires in COVID-19. Assay used: immunoSEQ multiplex PCR; TCRdb lists only in-frame clones, some missing. Here the sample spans more than 12,000 clones, around 77% being singletons. Sequencing input: peripheral blood. Every receptor here comes from a human donor in a cohort sampled during active COVID-19.

This clone was picked up one time. This chain connects TRBV2 to TRBJ2-3, with D tentatively TRBD2 (6 bases). The CDR3 length is 15 residues. V lost 4 bases and J lost 0, with 11 bases in between. Per germline, CDR1 SNHLY and CDR2 FYNNEI. The CDR3 DNA reads as TGTGCCAGCAGTGGACGCGGGAAAAGCACAGATACGCAGTATTTT. Amino acids: CASSGRGKSTDTQYF.

The table lists this clone with a few counts. This chain links TRBV10-1 with TRBJ2-1; 9 nucleotides line up with TRBD2. V trimming: 0 bases; J trimming: 6 bases; junction bases outside the gene matches: 3. Germline CDR1 WNHNN, CDR2 SYGVQD (reference sequence). The CDR3 consists of 15 residues. The CDR3 nucleotides read TGCGCCAGCAGTGAGTCGCGGGGGGGCATCAATGAGCAGTTCTTC. Its translation: CASSESRGGINEQFF.

The chain employs TRBV24-1 and TRBJ2-3; D is unclear. Trimming took 1 base from V and 2 from J, leaving 9 bases between them. The V gene's germline CDR1 is KGHDR and CDR2 SFDVKD. The CDR3 spans 15 residues. CDR3 in DNA: TGTGCCACCAGTGATTTTTATACATCCACAGATACGCAGTATTTT. Translation: CATSDFYTSTDTQYF.

This clone was counted between two and nine times. The V call is TRBV27, the J call TRBJ1-2; no definite D call. V lost 4 bases to trimming and J lost 3 bases, with 9 bases between them. The CDR3 loop spans 13 amino acids. Germline values: CDR1 MNHEY, CDR2 SMNVEV (reference sequence). CDR3 bases: TGTGCCAGCAGTTCATGGGCAGACTATGGCTACACCTTC. Its protein is CASSSWADYGYTF.

The gene calls are TRBV28 and TRBJ1-4; TRBD1 might be the D (5 bases). V was pared by 8 bases and J by 3 bases, with 10 bases between. From germline, CDR1 is MDHEN and CDR2 SYDVKM. This CDR3 has 13 amino acids. The CDR3: CASLGGPNEKLFF. The CDR3 DNA reads as TGTGCCAGCCTCGGGGGTCCTAATGAAAAACTGTTTTTT.

The CDR3 nucleotides read TGTGCCAGCAGCCAAGGGACAGCGTCTGGGGCCAACGTCCTGACTTTC. It specifies CASSQGTASGANVLTF. The rearrangement joins TRBV3-1 (or the pseudogene TRBV3-2) to TRBJ2-6; TRBD1 is a possible D gene (6 bases). With 1 base removed from V and 1 base from J, the gap between germline ends came to 8 bases. The length of the CDR3 is 16 residues. The germline gives CDR1 LGHDT, CDR2 YNNKEL (reference sequence).

The J gene is TRBJ1-1, the V gene TRBV7-8; D is ambiguous. The ends were cut back, 5 bases at V and 12 bases at J, with 16 bases in the middle. This CDR3 comprises 12 residues. The germline V gene has CDR1 SGHVS and CDR2 FQNEAQ. Written as DNA, the CDR3 is TGTGCCAGCAGCCGTTTTGAGGGAGAACCTTTCTTT. Protein product: CASSRFEGEPFF.

V is TRBV20-1 and J is TRBJ1-2; D is uncertain. Per the germline V gene, CDR1 is DFQATT and CDR2 is SNEGSKA (reference sequence). V dropped 3 bases and J dropped 8 bases, with 10 bases sitting between them. The CDR3 totals 11 residues. The CDR3 loop reads CSASPEEGYTF. The CDR3 DNA reads TGCAGTGCTAGCCCGGAGGAGGGCTACACCTTC.

The chain is built from TRBV27 and TRBJ2-3; D may be TRBD2 (6 bases). The CDR3 consists of 14 residues. V was trimmed by 5 bases and J by 3 bases, leaving 12 bases between them. Germline lookup yields CDR1 MNHEY and CDR2 SMNVEV (reference sequence). This CDR3 reads CASSARDWTDTQYF. CDR3 nucleotides: TGTGCCAGCAGTGCCCGGGACTGGACAGATACGCAGTATTTT.

CDR3: CASSRGNTEAFF. The CDR3 DNA reads as TGTGCCAGTAGTCGGGGGAACACTGAAGCTTTCTTT. This chain links TRBV19 with TRBJ1-1, with D unresolved. The CDR3 runs 12 residues. Trimming cost V 5 bases and J 1 base, with 5 bases left between them. Germline CDR1 and CDR2: LNHDA and SQIVND (reference sequence). The whole variable domain, filled in from reference TRBV19 and TRBJ1-1, reads DGGITQSPKYLFRKEGQNVTLSCEQNLNHDAMYWYRQDPGQGLRLIYYSQIVNDFQKGDIAEGYSVSREKKESFPLTVTSAQKNPTAFYLCASSRGNTEAFFGQGTRLTVV.

V and J are TRBV6-4 and TRBJ2-2; 8 nucleotides align to TRBD2. Trimming at V came to 0 bases and at J to 3 bases, leaving 0 bases not matched to a gene. Per germline, CDR1 MRHNA and CDR2 SNTAGT. The length of the CDR3 is 15 residues. The CDR3 region has the DNA TGTGCCAGCAGTGACTCTAGCGGGGACACCGGGGAGCTGTTTTTT. Translated, it gives CASSDSSGDTGELFF.

The V and J genes are TRBV27 and TRBJ1-5; D remains unclear. From germline, CDR1 is MNHEY and CDR2 SMNVEV (reference sequence). The CDR3 runs to 14 residues. V was pared by 0 bases and J by 1 base, with 4 bases between. The CDR3 loop reads CASSLSESNQPQHF. CDR3 DNA sequence: TGTGCCAGCAGTTTATCGGAGAGCAATCAGCCCCAGCATTTT.

This clone was counted a few times. V gene TRBV5-6 combines with J gene TRBJ1-5, with D possibly matching TRBD1 (5 bases). V was pared by 2 bases and J by 3 bases, with 9 bases between. Germline V gene sequence: CDR1 SGHDT, CDR2 YYEEEE. The CDR3 runs to 14 residues. CDR3 nucleotide sequence: TGTGCCAGCAGCTTCAGGGCCTCCAATCAGCCCCAGCATTTT. Amino acids: CASSFRASNQPQHF.

The chain employs TRBV28 and TRBJ1-1; D gene uncertain. The CDR3 runs to 14 residues. In germline, CDR1 is MDHEN, CDR2 SYDVKM. V dropped 6 bases and J dropped 1 base, with 12 bases sitting between them. The CDR3 is CASRAGGENTEAFF. The CDR3 bases are TGTGCCAGCAGGGCCGGCGGGGAGAACACTGAAGCTTTCTTT.

The chain recombines TRBV28 with TRBJ1-3; a possible D gene is TRBD1 (6 bases). CDR3 length equals 14 residues. The V end lost 5 bases, the J end lost 4 bases, and 12 bases lay between the germline ends. From germline, CDR1 is MDHEN and CDR2 SYDVKM. The CDR3 region is CASSLTGLGNTIYF. The CDR3 nucleotides are TGTGCCAGCAGTCTCACAGGGTTAGGAAACACCATATATTTT.

The chain joins TRBV5-1 to TRBJ2-7, with 9 bases identical to TRBD2. Germline V lookup: CDR1 SGHRS, CDR2 YFSETQ. This CDR3 comprises 14 residues. The V gene end was trimmed by 4 bases and the J gene end by 4 bases; junction bases not matched to a gene: 6. DNA of the CDR3: TGCGCCAGCAGCCTTAGCGGGAGAGATTACGAGCAGTACTTC. The encoded protein is CASSLSGRDYEQYF.

V usage is TRBV30 and J usage is TRBJ1-5; tentatively, D is TRBD1 (5 bases). V was trimmed by 3 bases and J by 4 bases, leaving 13 bases between them. Germline assignment: CDR1 GTSNPN and CDR2 SVGIG (reference sequence). CDR3 size: 14 residues. Written as DNA, the CDR3 is TGTGCCTGGAGCCTCGGGCAGGGAAATCAGCCCCAGCATTTT. Residues: CAWSLGQGNQPQHF. Full variable domain (outside the CDR3, taken from reference TRBV30 and TRBJ1-5): SQTIHQWPATLVQPVGSPLSLECTVEGTSNPNLYWYRQAAGRGLQLLFYSVGIGQISSEVPQNLSASRPQDRQFILSSKKLLLSDSGFYLCAWSLGQGNQPQHFGDGTRLSIL.

The genes are TRBV24-1 and TRBJ2-7; no clear D. The V gene lost 2 bases and the J gene lost 7 bases, with 11 bases spanning the gap. The germline CDR1 and CDR2 sequences are KGHDR and SFDVKD. The CDR3 has 13 amino acids. As DNA, the CDR3 is TGTGCCACCAGTGATTACTTCACTAATGAGCAGTACTTC. It encodes CATSDYFTNEQYF.

J is TRBJ2-1 and V is TRBV28; D is perhaps TRBD1 (5 bases). The CDR3 extends over 11 amino acids. CDR1 and CDR2 from the germline V gene are MDHEN and SYDVKM. Trimming removed 7 bases from V and 10 bases from J, with 11 bases in between. This chain's CDR3 is CASTSGYEQFF. In DNA, the CDR3 is TGTGCCAGCACCTCAGGGTACGAGCAGTTCTTC.

The genes are TRBV4-1 and TRBJ1-3; D unresolved. V was trimmed by 0 bases and J by 0 bases, leaving 9 bases between them. The CDR3 is 16 residues long. In germline, CDR1 is MGHRA, CDR2 YSYEKL. The CDR3 bases are TGCGCCAGCAGCCAAGAGGGAGATTACTCTGGAAACACCATATATTTT. Encoded protein: CASSQEGDYSGNTIYF.

V and J are TRBV2 and TRBJ1-1; D might be TRBD1 (6 bases). Germline V gives CDR1 SNHLY, CDR2 FYNNEI. The ends were cut back, 8 bases at V and 0 bases at J, with 10 bases in the middle. This CDR3 comprises 13 residues. In DNA, the CDR3 is TGTGCCAGCGGACAGATCATGAACACTGAAGCTTTCTTT. It specifies CASGQIMNTEAFF.

The J gene is TRBJ1-6, the V gene TRBV9; maybe TRBD1 (6 bases). Trimming removed 5 bases at V and 6 bases at J, with 15 bases between. This CDR3 contains 15 residues. From germline, CDR1 is SGDLS and CDR2 YYNGEE. DNA for the CDR3: TGTGCCAGCAGACCAGGGGCCGGGGTTAATTCACCCCTCCACTTT. Translating it yields CASRPGAGVNSPLHF.

The chain recombines TRBV7-3 with TRBJ2-5, with 10 bases that match TRBD2. Germline lookup yields CDR1 SGHTA and CDR2 FQGTGA. Germline trimming cut 5 bases from V and 5 bases from J; bases unmatched to any gene: 8. CDR3 size: 15 residues. In nucleotides, the CDR3 is TGTGCCAGCAGCCCCCCTAGCGGGAGCTGGGAGACCCAGTACTTC. Its translation is CASSPPSGSWETQYF. The entire variable domain, with the rest obtained from reference TRBV7-3 and TRBJ2-5, is as follows: GAGVSQTPSNKVTEKGKYVELRCDPISGHTALYWYRQSLGQGPEFLIYFQGTGAADDSGLPNDRFFAVRPEGSVSTLKIQRTERGDSAVYLCASSPPSGSWETQYFGPGTRLLVL.

This CDR3 reads CASSPSRGGYTF. CDR3 nucleotides: TGTGCCAGCAGCCCGTCCCGGGGAGGCTACACCTTC. The chain links TRBV7-2 to TRBJ1-2; D is unresolved. This CDR3 has 12 residues. Looked up from germline, CDR1 is SGHTA and CDR2 is FQGNSA. The ends were cut back, 5 bases at V and 8 bases at J, with 12 bases in the middle.

This chain uses TRBV7-2 with TRBJ1-2, with D possibly matching TRBD1 (6 bases). Trimming took 1 base from V and 4 from J, leaving 22 bases between them. The CDR3 is made up of 18 amino acids. Germline assignment: CDR1 SGHTA and CDR2 FQGNSA. The CDR3 region is CASSLVLDRGKGSYGYTF. The CDR3 region has the DNA TGTGCCAGCAGCTTAGTCCTAGATAGGGGGAAAGGTAGCTATGGCTACACCTTC.